The text below deals with one T cell receptor beta chain. This clonotype showed up just a few times. It has no known antigen specificity. The sample holds no much larger clone one base away, and base qualities are not on file. Donors were around 37 systemically healthy Caucasian individuals from Russia aged roughly 6 to 90 years. Each donor gave ten milliliters of peripheral blood, collected into EDTA-treated Vacutainer tubes. Ficoll-Paque density-gradient centrifugation was used to isolate PBMCs, with at least 6.5 million obtained per sample. Trizol reagent was used to extract total RNA from the PBMCs, yielding at least 6 micrograms per sample. For every donor, flow cytometry on a PBMC aliquot measured the percentage of naive CD45RAhigh/CD27high T cells. The library was made by 5' RACE. For sequencing, an Illumina HiSeq 2500 was employed. The second PCR ran for roughly 7 to 11 cycles and used a J-beta primer mix along with a sample-barcoded 5' primer. A template-switch 5' adaptor carrying 12 random nucleotides introduced a unique molecular identifier onto each TCR beta cDNA molecule. Each sample yielded at least 3 million CDR3-containing paired-end reads. First-strand cDNA was synthesized from all RNA with the Mint cDNA synthesis kit, primed by a TRBC-specific oligonucleotide. Following uracil-DNA glycosylase treatment, a first 18-cycle PCR with universal primers M1SS and BC2_uni_R was performed on all cDNA. As for how the authors treated the data: Each sample was normalized by randomly selecting 1 million high-quality reads, each carrying a distinct molecular identifier. Instead of being binned into consensus sequences, reads with shared molecular identifiers were discarded. MiTCR, set to a Q25 quality threshold and the strictest error-elimination algorithm, was used for CDR3 identification, clonotype clustering and error correction. A nonparametric unseen species model using Euler transformation provided a lower-bound estimate of total TCR beta diversity. TCRdb itself trimmed the public reads at Q25 with fastp, ran MiXCR and retained productive beta chains. Each record represents a unique CDR3 protein, reported with the most common genes and DNA among its rows. The V and J calls reflect TCRdb's pipeline rather than the authors' work. The sample table contains about 970,000 distinct CDR3 sequences; only one count was recorded for roughly 47% of them. In total, the top ten clones hold roughly 23% of the sample.

The sample comes from a study of blood T cells in healthy people across ages (dated by TCRdb to 2013 to 2016). Notes on the research overall: In model experiments, template switching captured about one uniquely barcoded TCR beta cDNA molecule for every two T cells. The study measured age-related changes in TCR beta repertoire diversity using deep sequencing normalized with unique cDNA molecular identifiers. To avoid experimental bias, donors of different ages were randomly spread across the sequencing lanes. For two donors (one aged 18 to 30 and one aged 80 or older), the study analyzed two additional independent replicas of 1 million unique cDNA reads from the same blood draw. The donors were divided into four age groups: young (average about 16 years), middle-aged (about 39), aged (roughly 66) and long-lived (82).

Paper-wide results and their limitations: Since profiling was done on bulk unsorted PBMCs, naive and antigen-experienced compartments could not be conclusively compared. Observed TCR beta diversity per million T cells fell roughly linearly with age, and a significant reduction was already apparent by age roughly 40. There was a strong correlation between observed TCR beta diversity and the percentage of naive T cells measured by flow cytometry. Estimates of total diversity from one million sequenced T cells were regarded as lower bounds and underestimates. Compared with the aged group, the long-lived group had more naive CD4+ T cells, fewer expanded clones and increased TCR diversity, a pattern suggesting age selection. Donor CMV infection status was unknown, potentially confounding age-related changes in expanded clonotypes.

Here V drops 5 bases and J drops 5 bases, and the junction holds 12 bases not matched to any gene. Including the terminal cysteine and phenylalanine, the CDR3 comprises 16 residues. Left in the record is the CDR3 DNA by itself, 48 bases read in frame from the first base. Based on the germline V gene, the CDR1 and CDR2 sequences are SGHTA and FQGNSA. Sequencing input: blood. The chain employs TRBV7-2 and TRBJ2-5, and TRBD2 matches 9 of the central bases. The receptor was derived from a woman aged 55-75 years in good health. The DNA reads TGTGCCAGCAGCCGACTAGCGGCCATATTGGCCGAGACCCAGTACTTC. Its translation is CASSRLAAILAETQYF.